This T cell receptor beta chain was sequenced in a study of T cells in Graves' hyperthyroidism and ophthalmopathy. Regarding the study as a whole: Most clonotypes expanded in thyroid above 0.001 were likewise present in blood.

Germline-derived CDR1 and CDR2 are SGHTA and FQGTGA. Germline trimming cut 2 bases from V and 4 bases from J; bases unmatched to any gene: 9. The CDR3 contains 17 residues. The sample holds a few counts of this clonotype. Its antigen is as yet unknown. What was amplified from RNA transcripts were TCR beta CDR3 regions. Researchers ran a first-round RT-PCR on the TCR CDR3 using the HTBI primer set. One entry per CDR3 protein, called by TCRdb with MiXCR from the multiplex PCR reads. The sample lists around 600,000 distinct CDR3 sequences; about 15% were seen once. The V call is TRBV7-3, the J call TRBJ2-5; 11 bases are shared with TRBD2. Material: blood. The clonotype was recovered from a woman in her forties or fifties with Graves' ophthalmopathy. CDR3 sequence: CASSLERLAGGGETQYF. CDR3 bases: TGTGCCAGCAGCTTAGAACGGCTAGCGGGAGGCGGAGAGACCCAGTACTTC. Supplemented by reference TRBV7-3 and TRBJ2-5, the full variable domain reads GAGVSQTPSNKVTEKGKYVELRCDPISGHTALYWYRQSLGQGPEFLIYFQGTGAADDSGLPNDRFFAVRPEGSVSTLKIQRTERGDSAVYLCASSLERLAGGGETQYFGPGTRLLVL.